Listed below are T cell receptor beta chains from one sample, sequenced in a study of shared clonotypes between healthy human individuals. The repertoire was sequenced with immunoSEQ multiplex PCR; TCRdb's copy has only in-frame clones and lacks some. Of about 2.4 million clones in the sample, 80% to 95% are singletons; the top ten hold roughly 0.39%. The sample consisted of naive CD4+ T cells from PBMCs. Receptor source: a man aged 18 to 30 in good health. Some clones in this sample may be carry-over from other donors' samples. Both conserved end residues are part of each CDR3. Fields, in order: D gene, J gene, V gene, clone size, CDR3 DNA, CDR3 protein. The D gene is left open where the match is weak. The size entry is marked missing in some rows and otherwise reads once, few, many or a size class.

d_call: NA; j_call: TRBJ1-5; v_call: TRBV6-5; clone_size: NA; cdr3_nt: TGTGCCAGCAGTTACTCGAGATACTCGGGGAATCAGCCCCAGCATTTT; cdr3_aa: CASSYSRYSGNQPQHF
d_call: TRBD1; j_call: TRBJ1-5; v_call: TRBV19; clone_size: NA; cdr3_nt: TGTGCCAGTAGTTTTCACCGGGACAGGGGGCTACAGCCCCAGCATTTT; cdr3_aa: CASSFHRDRGLQPQHF
d_call: NA; j_call: TRBJ2-7; v_call: TRBV5-1; clone_size: NA; cdr3_nt: TGCGCCAGCAGTCGAGCCGACGGGGCTACGAGGAAGTACTTC; cdr3_aa: CASSRADGATRKYF
d_call: NA; j_call: TRBJ2-1; v_call: TRBV7-3; clone_size: NA; cdr3_nt: TGTGCCAGCAGCTCAGGGACCCCCGAGCAGTTCTTC; cdr3_aa: CASSSGTPEQFF
d_call: NA; j_call: TRBJ2-7; v_call: TRBV21-1; clone_size: NA; cdr3_nt: TGTGCCAGCAACGAACGGGCGCGGGAGGGCCCTTACGAGCAGTACTTC; cdr3_aa: CASNERAREGPYEQYF
d_call: TRBD2; j_call: TRBJ2-5; v_call: TRBV28; clone_size: NA; cdr3_nt: TGTGCCAGCAGTGACTCAGGGACTAGCGGGAGGAGGGAGACCCAGTACTTC; cdr3_aa: CASSDSGTSGRRETQYF
d_call: NA; j_call: TRBJ1-6; v_call: TRBV15; clone_size: NA; cdr3_nt: TGTGCCACCAGCAGAGGGTGGGGAGGAAAATATAATTCACCCCTCCACTTT; cdr3_aa: CATSRGWGGKYNSPLHF
d_call: NA; j_call: TRBJ1-1; v_call: TRBV5-1; clone_size: NA; cdr3_nt: TGCGCCAGCAGCTTGGGACCGCCTCGGGACACTGAAGCTTTCTTT; cdr3_aa: CASSLGPPRDTEAFF
d_call: TRBD1; j_call: TRBJ1-2; v_call: TRBV6-1; clone_size: NA; cdr3_nt: TGTGCCAGCAGCGAAGGGGGACAGGGGGGATATATCTATGGCTACACCTTC; cdr3_aa: CASSEGGQGGYIYGYTF
d_call: NA; j_call: TRBJ2-1; v_call: TRBV11-2; clone_size: NA; cdr3_nt: TGTGCCAGCAGTCAAGCAAACTACAATGAGCAGTTCTTC; cdr3_aa: CASSQANYNEQFF
d_call: NA; j_call: TRBJ2-7; v_call: TRBV29-1; clone_size: NA; cdr3_nt: TGCAGCGTTGTGGAGACGGAGCCTTACGAGCAGTACTTC; cdr3_aa: CSVVETEPYEQYF
d_call: NA; j_call: TRBJ1-2; v_call: TRBV28; clone_size: few; cdr3_nt: TGTGCCAGCCGACTAAGGGGAAACTATGGCTACACCTTC; cdr3_aa: CASRLRGNYGYTF
d_call: TRBD2; j_call: TRBJ2-3; v_call: TRBV5-4; clone_size: NA; cdr3_nt: TGTGCCAGCAGCCCGGGGACTAGCGGGAGTTCGCAGTATTTT; cdr3_aa: CASSPGTSGSSQYF
d_call: TRBD1; j_call: TRBJ2-2; v_call: TRBV6-5; clone_size: NA; cdr3_nt: TGTGCCAGCAGTTACTCTACAGGGGCCGGGGAGCTGTTTTTT; cdr3_aa: CASSYSTGAGELFF
d_call: TRBD1; j_call: TRBJ2-4; v_call: TRBV7-2; clone_size: NA; cdr3_nt: TGTGCCAGCAGCCTTTCCGGGACAGGGAAAAACATTCAGTACTTC; cdr3_aa: CASSLSGTGKNIQYF
d_call: NA; j_call: TRBJ1-5; v_call: TRBV27; clone_size: many; cdr3_nt: TGTGCCAGCAGCCCCAGGGTGGGGAGTCAGCCCCAGCATTTT; cdr3_aa: CASSPRVGSQPQHF
d_call: NA; j_call: TRBJ2-5; v_call: TRBV5-1; clone_size: NA; cdr3_nt: TGCGCCAGCAGCCTCAGACAGGCCCAAGAGACCCAGTACTTC; cdr3_aa: CASSLRQAQETQYF
d_call: NA; j_call: TRBJ2-5; v_call: TRBV7-9; clone_size: NA; cdr3_nt: TGTGCCAGCAGAGCCGGACGGGACCAAGAGACCCAGTACTTC; cdr3_aa: CASRAGRDQETQYF
d_call: NA; j_call: TRBJ2-4; v_call: TRBV2; clone_size: NA; cdr3_nt: TGTGCCAGCAGTCCCGACGTGGGGGGCATTCAGTACTTC; cdr3_aa: CASSPDVGGIQYF
d_call: TRBD2; j_call: TRBJ2-1; v_call: TRBV2; clone_size: NA; cdr3_nt: TGTGCCAGCAGCGACGGGACTAGCGGGAAAATCGATGAGCAGTTCTTC; cdr3_aa: CASSDGTSGKIDEQFF
d_call: TRBD2; j_call: TRBJ2-1; v_call: TRBV10-3; clone_size: NA; cdr3_nt: TGTGCCACCTCCCAGACTAGCGGGAGAGATAACAATGAGCAGTTCTTC; cdr3_aa: CATSQTSGRDNNEQFF
d_call: TRBD1; j_call: TRBJ1-1; v_call: TRBV6-5; clone_size: NA; cdr3_nt: TGTGCCAGCAGTTACTCAGCGGTCCGGGACAGCAAACCAGCTTTCTTT; cdr3_aa: CASSYSAVRDSKPAFF
d_call: NA; j_call: TRBJ2-6; v_call: TRBV28; clone_size: NA; cdr3_nt: TGTGCCAGCAGTTCTCCAACGGGCTCTGGGGCCAACGTCCTGACTTTC; cdr3_aa: CASSSPTGSGANVLTF
d_call: NA; j_call: TRBJ1-1; v_call: TRBV19; clone_size: NA; cdr3_nt: TGTGCCAGTAGTATCGGATTGGGGAACACTGAAGCTTTCTTT; cdr3_aa: CASSIGLGNTEAFF
d_call: NA; j_call: TRBJ1-2; v_call: TRBV2; clone_size: few; cdr3_nt: TGTGCCAGCAGGGAACGGCTCAACTATGGCTACACCTTC; cdr3_aa: CASRERLNYGYTF
d_call: NA; j_call: TRBJ2-5; v_call: TRBV11-2; clone_size: NA; cdr3_nt: TGTGCCAGCAGCCACACGGGGGAGACCCAGTACTTC; cdr3_aa: CASSHTGETQYF
d_call: TRBD1; j_call: TRBJ2-3; v_call: TRBV11-2; clone_size: NA; cdr3_nt: TGTGCCAGCAGCTCTGACAGGGTTCTAGATACGCAGTATTTT; cdr3_aa: CASSSDRVLDTQYF
d_call: NA; j_call: TRBJ1-2; v_call: TRBV14; clone_size: NA; cdr3_nt: TGTGCTGTGGGCCGAGATGGCTACACCTTC; cdr3_aa: CAVGRDGYTF
d_call: TRBD1; j_call: TRBJ1-2; v_call: TRBV10-3; clone_size: NA; cdr3_nt: TGTGCCATCAGTGGAACTCCGGGACAGGGGACCTATGGCTACACCTTC; cdr3_aa: CAISGTPGQGTYGYTF
d_call: NA; j_call: TRBJ1-5; v_call: TRBV6-1; clone_size: once; cdr3_nt: TGTGCCAGCAGTGAAGTAGGGAGGTCAGACCAGCATTTT; cdr3_aa: CASSEVGRSDQHF
d_call: NA; j_call: TRBJ1-5; v_call: TRBV27; clone_size: NA; cdr3_nt: TGTGCCAGCAGTCCCCGAGGTGGTGGGCAGCCCCAGCATTTT; cdr3_aa: CASSPRGGGQPQHF
d_call: NA; j_call: TRBJ2-3; v_call: TRBV28; clone_size: NA; cdr3_nt: TGTGCCAGCAGTTCGGGCTCGCTGGTGGGGGGTGATACGCAGTATTTT; cdr3_aa: CASSSGSLVGGDTQYF
d_call: TRBD2; j_call: TRBJ2-7; v_call: TRBV2; clone_size: once; cdr3_nt: TGTGCCAGCGGTCAGCGGGAGGGGGTCTACGAGCAGTACTTC; cdr3_aa: CASGQREGVYEQYF
d_call: NA; j_call: TRBJ1-5; v_call: TRBV27; clone_size: NA; cdr3_nt: TGTGCCAGCGGGAATAAGGGCAATCAGCCCCAGCATTTT; cdr3_aa: CASGNKGNQPQHF
d_call: NA; j_call: TRBJ1-1; v_call: TRBV7-9; clone_size: NA; cdr3_nt: TGTGCCGGTGGAGGGCATTATGAGAACACTGAAGCTTTCTTT; cdr3_aa: CAGGGHYENTEAFF
d_call: TRBD2; j_call: TRBJ2-5; v_call: TRBV6-1; clone_size: NA; cdr3_nt: TGTGCCAGCAGTGCCCGCGGGGGGACCCAGTACTTC; cdr3_aa: CASSARGGTQYF
d_call: TRBD2; j_call: TRBJ2-1; v_call: TRBV28; clone_size: NA; cdr3_nt: TGTGCCAGCAGTTCAAACCCGGGACTAGCGGGAGGGAGCTCCTACAATGAGCAGTTCTTC; cdr3_aa: CASSSNPGLAGGSSYNEQFF
d_call: NA; j_call: TRBJ1-5; v_call: TRBV28; clone_size: NA; cdr3_nt: TGTGCCAGCTCAGGCGCCAATCAGCCCCAGCATTTT; cdr3_aa: CASSGANQPQHF
d_call: NA; j_call: TRBJ2-7; v_call: TRBV28; clone_size: NA; cdr3_nt: TGTGCCAGCAGTTTAGGCTCCTTGGGCAGGGGTTACGAGCAGTACTTC; cdr3_aa: CASSLGSLGRGYEQYF
d_call: NA; j_call: TRBJ2-3; v_call: TRBV28; clone_size: NA; cdr3_nt: TGTGCCAGCACCTTCAACTACGCAGGGGCTATTCCCACAGATACGCAGTATTTT; cdr3_aa: CASTFNYAGAIPTDTQYF
d_call: NA; j_call: TRBJ1-4; v_call: TRBV19; clone_size: few; cdr3_nt: TGTGCCAGTACCTCCATGGGTACTAATGAAAAACTGTTTTTT; cdr3_aa: CASTSMGTNEKLFF
d_call: NA; j_call: TRBJ1-1; v_call: TRBV11-2; clone_size: few; cdr3_nt: TGTGCCAGCAGCTTAGTAGCCCGTTTCTCTGAAGCTTTCTTT; cdr3_aa: CASSLVARFSEAFF
d_call: TRBD1; j_call: TRBJ1-1; v_call: TRBV29-1; clone_size: once; cdr3_nt: TGCAGCGTTGAAGATCTCCGGGACAGGGGGGGGAACACTGAAGCTTTCTTT; cdr3_aa: CSVEDLRDRGGNTEAFF
d_call: NA; j_call: TRBJ1-6; v_call: TRBV7-3; clone_size: NA; cdr3_nt: TGTGCCAGCAGCTTAGGGCAGCCTGGGGCACCCCTCCACTTT; cdr3_aa: CASSLGQPGAPLHF
d_call: NA; j_call: TRBJ2-7; v_call: TRBV27; clone_size: NA; cdr3_nt: TGTGCCAGCAGTTTGGGCCCCTTTTGGGCGGACTCCTACGAGCAGTACTTC; cdr3_aa: CASSLGPFWADSYEQYF
d_call: NA; j_call: TRBJ1-4; v_call: TRBV30; clone_size: NA; cdr3_nt: TGTGCCTCAACTATACAGGATAATGAAAAACTGTTTTTT; cdr3_aa: CASTIQDNEKLFF
d_call: NA; j_call: TRBJ2-3; v_call: TRBV6-5; clone_size: NA; cdr3_nt: TGTGCCAGCAGGCCTACCGGGGCAGATACGCAGTATTTT; cdr3_aa: CASRPTGADTQYF
d_call: TRBD1; j_call: TRBJ1-2; v_call: TRBV27; clone_size: once; cdr3_nt: TGTGCCAGCAGTTCAACAGGGGCCCGGTATATGTTT; cdr3_aa: CASSSTGARYMF
d_call: NA; j_call: TRBJ1-2; v_call: TRBV7-3; clone_size: NA; cdr3_nt: TGTGCCAGCAGCCGGGAAGGAGGCTATGGCTACACCTTC; cdr3_aa: CASSREGGYGYTF
d_call: NA; j_call: TRBJ2-2; v_call: TRBV29-1; clone_size: NA; cdr3_nt: TGCAGCGTTGGTTCCAGAACCTACACCGGGGAGCTGTTTTTT; cdr3_aa: CSVGSRTYTGELFF
d_call: NA; j_call: TRBJ2-7; v_call: TRBV14; clone_size: NA; cdr3_nt: TGTGCCAGCAGCCAAGATCTTGGTCAGGGCATGGACGAGCAGTACTTC; cdr3_aa: CASSQDLGQGMDEQYF
d_call: TRBD1; j_call: TRBJ2-5; v_call: TRBV7-3; clone_size: NA; cdr3_nt: TGTGCCAGCAGCAGCGGACAGGGAGAGACCCAGTACTTC; cdr3_aa: CASSSGQGETQYF
d_call: TRBD1; j_call: TRBJ1-5; v_call: TRBV7-9; clone_size: NA; cdr3_nt: TGTGCCAGCAGCTTTAACAGGGGGGGTAGCAATCAGCCCCAGCATTTT; cdr3_aa: CASSFNRGGSNQPQHF
d_call: NA; j_call: TRBJ2-3; v_call: TRBV5-1; clone_size: NA; cdr3_nt: TGCGCCAGCAGCTTGGTCCTCATGGGGGATACGCAGTATTTT; cdr3_aa: CASSLVLMGDTQYF
d_call: NA; j_call: TRBJ1-5; v_call: TRBV6-6; clone_size: NA; cdr3_nt: TGTGCCAGCAACCATGGCAGTTTGGTCAATCAGCCCCAGCATTTT; cdr3_aa: CASNHGSLVNQPQHF